This TCR beta chain was identified in a study of shared clonotypes between healthy human individuals. General study results and limits: Memory subsets generally showed lower estimated richness than naive subsets. With few donors, the genetic and exposure-history diversity represented was limited.

Germline lookup yields CDR1 MDHEN and CDR2 SYDVKM. This CDR3 spans 12 amino acids. V dropped 2 bases and J dropped 19 bases, with 15 bases sitting between them. Details on this clone: Its antigen is unidentified.

Using 200 ng DNA, 32,000 or so T cell genomes, the sorted-subset replicate PCRs were run. Clones were read by immunoSEQ multiplex PCR, and TCRdb kept only the in-frame ones, dropping some. This sample carries 700,000 or so clones, around 72% of them seen once, and the ten largest clones take 1.8%. The chain couples TRBV28 to TRBJ1-6, with D unclear. The source material was memory CD4+ T cells sorted from blood. Subset specified: CD45RA-negative fraction. The sequence was obtained from a woman in her 30s in good health. CDR3 protein: CASSLAREKVHF. The CDR3 DNA reads as TGTGCCAGCAGTTTAGCGAGGGAGAAAGTACACTTT.